The 10 T cell receptor beta chains below all came from one sample that was sequenced in a study of cytomegalovirus exposure and HLA in healthy donors. Profiling relied on immunoSEQ multiplex PCR, and the TCRdb table lists in-frame clones only, not all of them. The sample holds nearly 200,000 clones, roughly 82% seen once. Input material: PBMCs. These receptors originate from a woman aged 25 to 39 in good health and CMV-seropositive.

The J gene is TRBJ2-7, the V gene TRBV4-2; 7 nucleotides agree with TRBD2. J gave up 7 bases and V 2 bases, and 14 bases lay outside the gene matches. Germline V gene data show CDR1 as LGHNA and CDR2 as YNFKEQ. The CDR3 contains 16 residues. CDR3 nucleotide sequence: TGTGCCAGCAGCCAATCAACCGGGACTAACCTAGGGGAGCAGTACTTC. Its translation: CASSQSTGTNLGEQYF.

The chain links TRBV28 to TRBJ1-1; D unresolved. CDR3 size: 13 residues. Germline V gene lookup returns CDR1 MDHEN and CDR2 SYDVKM. The V end was cut by 2 bases, the J end by 1 base, with 5 bases between. CDR3: CASSLTPNTEAFF. The CDR3 nucleotides are TGTGCCAGCAGTTTAACTCCGAACACTGAAGCTTTCTTT.

This rearrangement joins TRBV29-1 to TRBJ2-7, with D unclear. V was pared by 4 bases and J by 4 bases, with 11 bases between. CDR3 length: 12 residues. Germline CDR1 is SQVTM and CDR2 is ANQGSEA. The chain's CDR3 is CSVVATTYEQYF. The CDR3 nucleotides are TGCAGCGTTGTTGCAACTACATACGAGCAGTACTTC.

The chain employs TRBV6-5 and TRBJ2-7; D is unresolved. CDR1 is MNHEY, CDR2 SVGAGI, per germline. The length of the CDR3 is 14 residues. V was trimmed by 4 bases and J by 4 bases, leaving 14 bases between them. CDR3 loop: CASSSIAQDYEQYF. The CDR3 DNA follows: TGTGCCAGCAGTTCCATCGCGCAAGATTACGAGCAGTACTTC.

This chain connects TRBV15 to TRBJ1-5; D is unclear. Germline V gives CDR1 LNHNV, CDR2 YYDKDF (reference sequence). This CDR3 spans 12 amino acids. V lost 0 bases and J 6 bases, leaving 3 bases between the germline ends. CDR3 protein: CATSRDSQPQHF. CDR3 DNA: TGTGCCACCAGCAGAGATAGTCAGCCCCAGCATTTT.

The chain couples TRBV5-8 to TRBJ1-3; TRBD1 matches 7 bases. This CDR3 comprises 15 residues. Germline V gene lookup returns CDR1 SGHTS and CDR2 YDEGEE. The V and J ends lost 2 bases and 2 bases, in that order; junction bases with no gene match: 4. The CDR3 nucleotides are TGTGCCAGCAGCTTTAGGGGGACAGCTGGAAACACCATATATTTT. Its protein is CASSFRGTAGNTIYF.

This clone was picked up one time. This chain connects TRBV15 to TRBJ2-4; TRBD1 is a possible D gene (5 bases). Germline CDR1 reads LNHNV; CDR2 reads YYDKDF (reference sequence). CDR3 length: 17 amino acids. The V end was cut by 0 bases, the J end by 4 bases, with 16 bases between. The CDR3 DNA sequence: TGTGCCACCAGCAGAGACCTTGGGCGGACACCAAAAAACATTCAGTACTTC. Translation: CATSRDLGRTPKNIQYF.

The chain employs TRBV7-2 and TRBJ1-1; no definite D call. The CDR3 covers 14 residues. The germline V and J ends were trimmed by 2 bases and 4 bases, with 11 bases remaining between them. Germline loops: CDR1 SGHTA, CDR2 FQGNSA. Here the CDR3 DNA reads TGTGCCAGCAGCTTACTCGGCAGGCCCACTGAAGCTTTCTTT. Residues: CASSLLGRPTEAFF. Together with reference TRBV7-2 and TRBJ1-1, the CDR3 gives the full variable domain: GAGVSQSPSNKVTEKGKDVELRCDPISGHTALYWYRQSLGQGLEFLIYFQGNSAPDKSGLPSDRFSAERTGGSVSTLTIQRTQQEDSAVYLCASSLLGRPTEAFFGQGTRLTVV.

The V call is TRBV5-1, the J call TRBJ1-1; D is undetermined. Per the germline V gene, CDR1 is SGHRS and CDR2 is YFSETQ. The CDR3 totals 13 residues. V lost 2 bases to trimming and J lost 1 base, with 6 bases between them. The DNA for the CDR3 is TGCGCCAGCAGCTTTTCAGGGAACACTGAAGCTTTCTTT. Encoded protein: CASSFSGNTEAFF.

The genes are TRBV7-9 and TRBJ1-2; 7 bases align to TRBD1. Germline-derived CDR1 and CDR2 are SEHNR and FQNEAQ (reference sequence). J gave up 4 bases and V 5 bases, and 16 bases lay outside the gene matches. This CDR3 is built from 17 residues. CDR3 sequence: CASSQAKGGQTGYGYTF. The DNA for the CDR3 is TGTGCCAGCAGCCAAGCTAAAGGGGGACAGACTGGCTATGGCTACACCTTC.